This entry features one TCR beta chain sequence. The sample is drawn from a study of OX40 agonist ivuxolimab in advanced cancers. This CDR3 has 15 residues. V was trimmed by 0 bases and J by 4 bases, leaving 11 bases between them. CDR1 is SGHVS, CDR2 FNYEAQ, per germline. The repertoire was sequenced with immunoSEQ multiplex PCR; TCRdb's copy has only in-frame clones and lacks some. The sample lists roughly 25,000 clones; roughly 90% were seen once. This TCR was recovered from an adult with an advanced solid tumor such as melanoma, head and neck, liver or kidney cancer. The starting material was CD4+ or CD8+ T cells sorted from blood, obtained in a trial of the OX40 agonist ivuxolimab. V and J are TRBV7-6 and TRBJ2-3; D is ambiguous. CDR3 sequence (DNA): TGTGCCAGCAGCTTAGCAGGATCCGATGCAGATACGCAGTATTTT. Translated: CASSLAGSDADTQYF. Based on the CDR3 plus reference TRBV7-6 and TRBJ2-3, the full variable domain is GAGVSQSPRYKVTKRGQDVALRCDPISGHVSLYWYRQALGQGPEFLTYFNYEAQQDKSGLPNDRFSAERPEGSISTLTIQRTEQRDSAMYRCASSLAGSDADTQYFGPGTRLTVL.